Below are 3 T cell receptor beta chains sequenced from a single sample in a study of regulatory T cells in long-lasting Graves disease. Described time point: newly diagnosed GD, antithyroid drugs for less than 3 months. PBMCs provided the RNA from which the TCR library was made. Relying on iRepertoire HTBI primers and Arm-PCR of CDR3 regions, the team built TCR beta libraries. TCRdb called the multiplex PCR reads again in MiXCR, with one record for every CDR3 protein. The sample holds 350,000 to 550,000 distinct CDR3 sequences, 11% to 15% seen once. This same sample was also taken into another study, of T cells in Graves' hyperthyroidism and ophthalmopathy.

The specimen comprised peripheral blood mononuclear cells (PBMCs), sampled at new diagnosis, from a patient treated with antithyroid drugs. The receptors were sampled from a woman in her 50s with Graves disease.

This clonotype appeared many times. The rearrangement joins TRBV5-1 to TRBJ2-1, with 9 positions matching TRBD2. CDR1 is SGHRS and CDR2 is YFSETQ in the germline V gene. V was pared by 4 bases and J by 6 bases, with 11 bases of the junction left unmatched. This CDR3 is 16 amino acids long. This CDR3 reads CASSGVAGAYFNEQFF. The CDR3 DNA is TGCGCCAGCAGCGGGGTAGCGGGAGCGTATTTCAATGAGCAGTTCTTC.

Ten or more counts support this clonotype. CDR3 sequence reads: CASSLIGAESSYEQYF. CDR3 nucleotide sequence: TGTGCCAGCAGTCTCATTGGGGCAGAGAGCTCCTACGAGCAGTACTTC. The chain links TRBV12-3 or TRBV12-4 to TRBJ2-7; possible D gene TRBD1, 5 bases. The length of the CDR3 is 16 residues. The V end lost 5 bases, the J end lost 0 bases, and 17 bases lay between the germline ends.

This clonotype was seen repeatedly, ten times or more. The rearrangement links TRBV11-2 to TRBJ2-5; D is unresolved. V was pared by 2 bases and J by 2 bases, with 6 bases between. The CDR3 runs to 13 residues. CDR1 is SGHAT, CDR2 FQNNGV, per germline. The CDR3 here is CASSLPLQETQYF. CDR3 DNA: TGTGCCAGCAGCTTACCACTACAAGAGACCCAGTACTTC. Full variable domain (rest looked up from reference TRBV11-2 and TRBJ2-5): EAGVAQSPRYKIIEKRQSVAFWCNPISGHATLYWYQQILGQGPKLLIQFQNNGVVDDSQLPKDRFSAERLKGVDSTLKIQPAKLEDSAVYLCASSLPLQETQYFGPGTRLLVL.